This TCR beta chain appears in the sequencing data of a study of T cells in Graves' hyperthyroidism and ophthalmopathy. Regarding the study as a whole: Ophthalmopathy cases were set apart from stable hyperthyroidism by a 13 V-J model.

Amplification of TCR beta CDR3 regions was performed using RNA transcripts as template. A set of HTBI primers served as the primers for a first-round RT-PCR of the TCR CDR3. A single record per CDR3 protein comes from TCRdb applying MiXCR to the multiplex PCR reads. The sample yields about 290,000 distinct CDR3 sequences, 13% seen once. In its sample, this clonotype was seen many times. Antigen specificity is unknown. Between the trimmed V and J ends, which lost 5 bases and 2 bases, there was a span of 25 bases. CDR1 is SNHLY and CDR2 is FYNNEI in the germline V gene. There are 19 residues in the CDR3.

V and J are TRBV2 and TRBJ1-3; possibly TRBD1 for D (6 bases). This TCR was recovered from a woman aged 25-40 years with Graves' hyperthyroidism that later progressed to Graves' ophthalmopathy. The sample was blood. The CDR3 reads CASSHPGTRELETGNTIYF. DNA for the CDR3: TGTGCCAGCAGTCATCCCGGGACAAGGGAGCTAGAAACTGGAAACACCATATATTTT.